Presented here are 28 T cell receptor beta chains from one specimen sequenced in a study of Graves' ophthalmopathy and Graves' hyperthyroidism. From RNA, the CDR3 regions of TCR beta chains were amplified and sequenced. First-round RT-PCR with HTBI primers preceded a second-round multiplex PCR. MiXCR, applied by TCRdb to the multiplex PCR reads, yields one record per CDR3 protein. In the table there are over a million distinct CDR3 sequences, less than 45% of which are singletons. Sequenced sample: peripheral blood or thyroid tissue (not recorded which). These receptors were taken from an adult man with Graves' hyperthyroidism.

This rearrangement joins TRBV7-2 to TRBJ1-6; D ambiguous. Trimming shortened V by 8 bases and J by 10 bases, and 21 bases separated the two germline ends. Germline CDR1 SGHTA, CDR2 FQGNSA. The length of the CDR3 is 15 residues. CDR3 residues: CASSPSAGSGSPLHF. In nucleotides, the CDR3 is TGTGCCAGCTCACCATCGGCAGGAAGTGGGTCACCCCTCCACTTT.

This clonotype has just a few counts. The rearrangement joins TRBV7-9 to TRBJ1-2; D possibly corresponds to TRBD1 (6 bases). The length of the CDR3 is 15 residues. Looked up from germline, CDR1 is SEHNR and CDR2 is FQNEAQ (reference sequence). Trimming took off 0 bases at V and 4 bases at J, with 12 bases between the two ends. For the CDR3, the DNA is TGTGCCAGCAGCTTAGCGGGGGGGGGGCCCTATGGCTACACCTTC. Translation gives CASSLAGGGPYGYTF.

The chain has TRBV6-5 and TRBJ2-7; 7 bases map to TRBD2. This CDR3 region has 14 residues. The junction had 8 bases not matched to a gene; V was cut back by 2 bases and J by 7 bases. CDR1 is MNHEY and CDR2 is SVGAGI in the germline V gene. CDR3 in DNA: TGTGCCAGCAGTTACCCGGGGGGTTTGCGGGAGCAGTACTTC. Encoded protein: CASSYPGGLREQYF.

In its sample, this clonotype was seen once. This sequence joins TRBV6-2 or TRBV6-3 and TRBJ1-1; the match to TRBD1 covers 9 bases. In germline, CDR1 is MNHEY, CDR2 SVGEGT. J gave up 4 bases and V 2 bases, and 14 bases lay outside the gene matches. The CDR3 length is 18 residues. The CDR3 DNA reads as TGTGCCAGCAGTTACAATCGAGGGACAGGGTTCATCGGCACTGAAGCTTTCTTT. It codes for CASSYNRGTGFIGTEAFF.

This clonotype was detected once. V usage is TRBV20-1 and J usage is TRBJ2-2; weak D call: TRBD1 (6 bases). V was cut by 1 base and J by 4 bases, with 10 bases left in between. CDR1 DFQATT and CDR2 SNEGSKA come from the germline V gene (reference sequence). The length of the CDR3 is 14 residues. CDR3 in DNA: TGCAGTGCTAGAGTAACAGGGACCACCGGGGAGCTGTTTTTT. It encodes CSARVTGTTGELFF.

This clonotype appeared a few times. This sequence joins TRBV6-5 and TRBJ1-5, with unresolved D. Germline-derived CDR1 and CDR2 are MNHEY and SVGAGI. The V end lost 6 bases, the J end lost 9 bases, and 12 bases lay between the germline ends. The CDR3 runs 12 residues. CDR3 in amino acids: CASRSGSLPQHF. The CDR3 DNA follows: TGTGCCAGCAGGTCCGGTAGTTTGCCCCAGCATTTT.

This clonotype occurred a few times. V usage is TRBV2 and J usage is TRBJ1-4, with TRBD1 matching 7 bases. The CDR3 totals 15 residues. Germline V CDR1 and CDR2: SNHLY, FYNNEI. Trimming cost V 3 bases and J 8 bases; bases outside gene matches: 9. CDR3 in amino acids: CASSEDAGGEEKLFF. The CDR3 nucleotides read TGTGCCAGCAGTGAGGATGCAGGGGGGGAGGAAAAACTGTTTTTT. The entire variable domain, with the rest obtained from reference TRBV2 and TRBJ1-4, is as follows: EPEVTQTPSHQVTQMGQEVILRCVPISNHLYFYWYRQILGQKVEFLVSFYNNEISEKSEIFDDQFSVERPDGSNFTLKIRSTKLEDSAMYFCASSEDAGGEEKLFFGSGTQLSVL.

There are many counts of this clonotype. This sequence joins TRBV7-9 and TRBJ2-7; the D is unclear. Germline-derived CDR1 and CDR2 are SEHNR and FQNEAQ (reference sequence). V gave up 4 bases and J gave up 5 bases, with 18 bases separating them. The CDR3 runs 15 residues. The CDR3 reads CASSSITERPHEQYF. In DNA, the CDR3 is TGTGCCAGCAGCTCAATCACCGAACGGCCCCACGAGCAGTACTTC.

In this sample, this clonotype turned up a few times. This chain connects TRBV19 to TRBJ2-7; D tentatively reads TRBD1 or TRBD2 (5 bases each). The CDR3 contains 15 residues. Trimming took off 3 bases at V and 5 bases at J, with 17 bases between the two ends. Germline-derived CDR1 and CDR2 are LNHDA and SQIVND (reference sequence). The CDR3 bases are TGTGCCAGTAGTATTTCCGGGGCCACGTCACACGAGCAGTACTTC. Its protein is CASSISGATSHEQYF.

The chain is built from TRBV19 and TRBJ2-3; either TRBD1 or TRBD2 may fit D (5 bases each). CDR3 size: 17 residues. The V gene's germline CDR1 is LNHDA and CDR2 SQIVND (reference sequence). Deletions cut 3 bases from V and 0 bases from J, with 16 bases between. Written as DNA, the CDR3 is TGTGCCAGTAGTATCGGGACGGCGGTCTTCAGCACAGATACGCAGTATTTT. It codes for CASSIGTAVFSTDTQYF.

The sample holds many counts of this clonotype. The rearrangement uses TRBV10-3 and TRBJ2-5; 10 bases match TRBD1. The CDR3 loop spans 15 amino acids. V lost 10 bases to trimming and J lost 0 bases; unmatched junction nucleotides: 8. Germline lookup yields CDR1 ENHRY and CDR2 SYGVKD. Written as DNA, the CDR3 is TGTGCCACCGGGCCGGGACAGGGGAACCAAGAGACCCAGTACTTC. Protein: CATGPGQGNQETQYF.

This clonotype was recorded only once. The chain couples TRBV7-8 to TRBJ2-5; 9 positions agree with TRBD1. This CDR3 is 16 amino acids long. The germline gives CDR1 SGHVS, CDR2 FQNEAQ. Trimming cost V 6 bases and J 7 bases; bases outside gene matches: 15. In DNA, the CDR3 is TGTGCCAGCAGGTCTGGGACAGGGATGGGGAGTGTGACCCAGTACTTC. Translated: CASRSGTGMGSVTQYF.

A note on this clonotype: Its ends do not fully match the called genes, so a read error is possible. V and J are TRBV5-1 and TRBJ1-1, with no clear D. Germline values: CDR1 SGHRS, CDR2 YFSETQ. The CDR3 totals 13 residues. CDR3 amino acids: CACSVSEDTEAFF. The CDR3 bases are TGCGCCTGCAGCGTTTCGGAGGACACTGAAGCTTTCTTT.

Concerning this clonotype: Since a much larger clone is just one base distant, this may be a read error. The chain is built from TRBV7-9 and TRBJ2-5, with D possibly matching TRBD1 (6 bases). This CDR3 region has 14 residues. The germline V gene has CDR1 SEHNR and CDR2 FQNEAQ (reference sequence). In nucleotides, the CDR3 is TGTGCCAGCAGCATGGACAGTATACGAGAGGCCCAGTACTTC. Residues: CASSMDSIREAQYF.

The CDR3 is CASSPPADLNTEAFF. The CDR3 DNA is TGTGCCAGCTCACCACCGGCGGACCTGAACACTGAAGCTTTCTTT. V and J are TRBV18 and TRBJ1-1; D unclear. V gave up 0 bases and J gave up 0 bases, with 8 bases separating them. The germline V gene encodes CDR1 KGHSH and CDR2 LQKENI. The CDR3 spans 15 residues.

This clonotype was counted many times. The rearrangement joins TRBV10-1 to TRBJ2-7; 7 bases line up with TRBD1. The germline V gene encodes CDR1 WNHNN and CDR2 SYGVQD (reference sequence). The CDR3 has 15 residues. V shed 3 bases and J 3 bases; nucleotides not matched to a gene: 8. CDR3 sequence (DNA): TGCGCCAGCAGTGACCCGGGACAGAATTTCTACGAGCAGTACTTC. It codes for CASSDPGQNFYEQYF.

This clonotype appeared many times. The chain carries TRBV29-1 and TRBJ2-7; no reliable D call. Looked up from germline, CDR1 is SQVTM and CDR2 is ANQGSEA. The length of the CDR3 is 10 residues. CDR3 sequence (DNA): TGCAGTGTGGGTAGTTACGAGCAGTACTTC. Protein: CSVGSYEQYF.

This clonotype was recorded many times. This chain's CDR3 is CSVDRVGETQYF. The CDR3 region has the DNA TGCAGCGTGGACAGGGTGGGGGAGACCCAGTACTTC. The gene calls are TRBV29-1 and TRBJ2-5, with 8 bases matching TRBD1. CDR3 length: 12 residues. Germline CDR1 reads SQVTM; CDR2 reads ANQGSEA. The V and J ends lost 6 bases and 5 bases, in that order; junction bases with no gene match: 5.

The rearrangement joins TRBV20-1 to TRBJ1-2; a possible D gene is TRBD1 (6 bases). There are 15 residues in the CDR3. Trimming cost V 4 bases and J 2 bases, with 17 bases left between them. The germline CDR1 and CDR2 sequences are DFQATT and SNEGSKA (reference sequence). The CDR3 loop is CSAKRVPGVNYGYTF. Here the CDR3 DNA reads TGCAGTGCTAAGAGGGTCCCAGGGGTGAACTATGGCTACACCTTC.

Here the CDR3 reads CAISERARVGGYTF. CDR3 sequence (DNA): TGTGCCATCAGTGAAAGGGCCCGGGTCGGTGGCTACACCTTC. This chain uses TRBV10-3 with TRBJ1-2; the D is unclear. The V end lost 3 bases, the J end lost 7 bases, and 15 bases lay between the germline ends. The CDR3 contains 14 residues. Germline V gene lookup returns CDR1 ENHRY and CDR2 SYGVKD.

On this clonotype itself: A read error may be the cause here, since a much bigger clone is one base away. The rearrangement links TRBV10-3 to TRBJ2-7; 9 nucleotides match TRBD1. From germline, CDR1 is ENHRY and CDR2 SYGVKD. The length of the CDR3 is 14 residues. The V gene end was trimmed by 10 bases and the J gene end by 6 bases; junction bases not matched to a gene: 13. In DNA, the CDR3 is TGTGCCACGGGGGCCCGGGACAGGGCCCGCGAGCAGTACTTC. Translating it yields CATGARDRAREQYF.

The rearrangement links TRBV29-1 to TRBJ2-7, with D possibly matching TRBD1 (6 bases). Germline assignment: CDR1 SQVTM and CDR2 ANQGSEA. V was shortened by 5 bases and J by 2 bases, with 13 bases between the two germline ends. The CDR3 consists of 13 residues. This chain's CDR3 is CSVSGQLAYEQYF. CDR3 nucleotide sequence: TGCAGCGTTTCGGGACAACTCGCCTACGAGCAGTACTTC.

To note about this clonotype: Possible read error: a much larger clone is one base away. V usage is TRBV6-4 and J usage is TRBJ1-2, with 8 bases identical to TRBD1. The germline gives CDR1 MRHNA, CDR2 SNTAGT. The CDR3 has 13 residues. With 7 bases clipped from V and 6 bases from J, the junction kept 7 bases outside the gene matches. In nucleotides, the CDR3 is TGTGCCAGCAACCGGACAGGGAATGATGGCTACACCTTC. This sequence encodes CASNRTGNDGYTF.

The chain employs TRBV10-3 and TRBJ2-7; 7 nucleotides align to TRBD1. The CDR3 is made up of 17 amino acids. V lost 5 bases, J lost 3 bases, and 16 bases stayed unmatched. Germline CDR1 and CDR2: ENHRY and SYGVKD. The CDR3 DNA follows: TGTGCCATCAGTAGGAGACAGGGATTCAGCCCAGTCTACGAGCAGTACTTC. Protein: CAISRRQGFSPVYEQYF.

The V and J genes are TRBV29-1 and TRBJ1-2; possible D gene TRBD1, 6 bases. Per the germline V gene, CDR1 is SQVTM and CDR2 is ANQGSEA. The CDR3 sequence is 12 residues long. The V end was cut by 7 bases, the J end by 7 bases, with 16 bases between. In DNA, the CDR3 is TGCAGCGCCGAGGCTGGGACAATTGGCTACACCTTC. It encodes CSAEAGTIGYTF.

The chain carries TRBV7-9 and TRBJ2-5, with 8 bases identical to TRBD2. V was clipped by 0 bases and J by 1 base; unmatched bases: 10. There are 18 residues in the CDR3. CDR1 SEHNR and CDR2 FQNEAQ come from the germline V gene (reference sequence). The CDR3 region has the DNA TGTGCCAGCAGCTTAGCCCCAGCGGGGGTGCCTCCCCAAGAGACCCAGTACTTC. Translation: CASSLAPAGVPPQETQYF.

The gene calls are TRBV7-2 and TRBJ2-5, with D possibly called TRBD1 or TRBD2 (5 bases each). Trimming removed 8 bases from V and 0 bases from J, with 13 bases in between. The germline V gene encodes CDR1 SGHTA and CDR2 FQGNSA. The CDR3 covers 14 residues. Written as DNA, the CDR3 is TGTGCCAGCGAAAATTGGGGGTACCAAGAGACCCAGTACTTC. Protein sequence: CASENWGYQETQYF.

As concerns this clonotype: It may be a read error: a sequence one base away is much more abundant. In nucleotides, the CDR3 is TGTGCCAGCAGCACAGAGACCCATACTTATCCTAACTACACCTTC. This translates into CASSTETHTYPNYTF. The chain combines TRBV7-9 with TRBJ1-2; no clear D gene. The CDR3 spans 15 residues. From germline, CDR1 is SEHNR and CDR2 FQNEAQ (reference sequence). Trimming took off 5 bases at V and 10 bases at J, with 23 bases between the two ends.